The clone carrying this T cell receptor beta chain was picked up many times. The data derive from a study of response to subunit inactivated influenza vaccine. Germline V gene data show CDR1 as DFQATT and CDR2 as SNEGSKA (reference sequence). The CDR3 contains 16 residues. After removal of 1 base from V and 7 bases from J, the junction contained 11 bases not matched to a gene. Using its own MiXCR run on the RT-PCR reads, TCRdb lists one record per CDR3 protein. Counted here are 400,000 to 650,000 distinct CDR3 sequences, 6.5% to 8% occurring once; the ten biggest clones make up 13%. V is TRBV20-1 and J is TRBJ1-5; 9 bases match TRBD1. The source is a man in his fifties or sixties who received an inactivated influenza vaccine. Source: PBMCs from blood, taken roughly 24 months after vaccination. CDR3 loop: CSARGTGALLQQPQHF. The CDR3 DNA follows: TGCAGTGCTAGAGGGACAGGGGCACTACTCCAACAGCCCCAGCATTTT.